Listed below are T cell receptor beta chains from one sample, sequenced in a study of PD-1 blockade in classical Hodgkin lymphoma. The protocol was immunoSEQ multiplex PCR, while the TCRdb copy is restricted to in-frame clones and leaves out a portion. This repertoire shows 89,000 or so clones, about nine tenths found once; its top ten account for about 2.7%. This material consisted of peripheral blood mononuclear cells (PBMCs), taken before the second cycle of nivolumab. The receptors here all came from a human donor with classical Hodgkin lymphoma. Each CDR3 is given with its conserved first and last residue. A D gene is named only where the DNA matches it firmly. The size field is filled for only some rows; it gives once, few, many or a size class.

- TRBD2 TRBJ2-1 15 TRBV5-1 TGCGCCAGCAGCGCGGGACTAGCGGGTATCGATGAGCAGTTCTTC CASSAGLAGIDEQFF
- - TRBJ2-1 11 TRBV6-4 TGTGCCAGCAGCGCAGGAGGTGAGCAGTTCTTC CASSAGGEQFF
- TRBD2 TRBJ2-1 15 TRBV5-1 TGCGCCAGCAGCTTGACTAGCGGGAGGGCGGATGAGCAGTTCTTC CASSLTSGRADEQFF
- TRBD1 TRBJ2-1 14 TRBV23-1 TGCGCCAGCAGTCAACAGGGGGCGAGGGATGAGCAGTTCTTC CASSQQGARDEQFF
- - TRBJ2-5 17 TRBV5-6 TGTGCCAGCAGCTTATTTGCCCGGGGAGGCGAGAAAGAGACCCAGTACTTC CASSLFARGGEKETQYF
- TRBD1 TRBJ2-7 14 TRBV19 TGTGCCAGTAGTATGACAGGGGTGGGTATCGAGCAGTACTTC CASSMTGVGIEQYF
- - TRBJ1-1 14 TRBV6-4 TGTGCCAGCAGTGTAGGGAAAGGGAACACTGAAGCTTTCTTT CASSVGKGNTEAFF
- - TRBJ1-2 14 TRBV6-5 TGTGCCAGCAGTTGGGGTGGGAGGGGTGGTGGCTACACCTTC CASSWGGRGGGYTF
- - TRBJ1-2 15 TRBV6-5 TGTGCCAGCAGTTACGGGTTCGGGGATAACTATGGCTACACCTTC CASSYGFGDNYGYTF
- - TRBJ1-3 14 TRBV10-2 TGCGCCAGCAGCGAGGGGTTCTCTGGAAACACCATATATTTT CASSEGFSGNTIYF
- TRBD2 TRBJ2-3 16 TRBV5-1 TGCGCCAGCAGCGGGGGACTAGCGGTGAGCACAGATACGCAGTATTTT CASSGGLAVSTDTQYF
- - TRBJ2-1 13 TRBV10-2 TGCGCCACCATCGGCGGACCCTACAATGAGCAGTTCTTC CATIGGPYNEQFF
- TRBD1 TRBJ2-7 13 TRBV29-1 TGCAGCGTTAAGACAGGGGTTGACTACGAGCAGTACTTC CSVKTGVDYEQYF
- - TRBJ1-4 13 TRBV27 TGTGCCAGCAGTTTCGCAACTAATGAAAAACTGTTTTTT CASSFATNEKLFF
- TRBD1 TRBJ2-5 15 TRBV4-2 TGTGCCAGCAGCCAAGAAGGACAGGGCGAAGAGACCCAGTACTTC CASSQEGQGEETQYF
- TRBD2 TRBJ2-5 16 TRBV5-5 TGTGCCAGCAGCTCAAGGGGACTAGTTCTCCAAGAGACCCAGTACTTC CASSSRGLVLQETQYF
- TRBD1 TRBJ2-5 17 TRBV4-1 TGCGCCAGCAGCCAAGACCCGGGACAGCGTCCTCATGAGACCCAGTACTTC CASSQDPGQRPHETQYF
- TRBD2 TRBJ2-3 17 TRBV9 TGTGCCAGCAGCCCCCCTGCTAGCGGGATGATTTTGGATACGCAGTATTTT CASSPPASGMILDTQYF
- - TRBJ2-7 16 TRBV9 TGTGCCAGCAGCGTAGGCGGATCGGGGGTACTCTACGAGCAGTACTTC CASSVGGSGVLYEQYF
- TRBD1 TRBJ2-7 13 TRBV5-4 TGTGCCAGCAGCCAGGACAGGGCTTACGAGCAGTACTTC CASSQDRAYEQYF
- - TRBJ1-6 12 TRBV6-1 TGTGCCAGCAGTGAATTGTCTACACCCCTCCACTTT CASSELSTPLHF
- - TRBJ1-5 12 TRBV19 TGTGCCAGTAGCCGGAGGGAACAGCCCCAGCATTTT CASSRREQPQHF
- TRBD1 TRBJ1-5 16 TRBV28 TGTGCCAGCAGTTTGGATACAGGGGGCGCGGGTCAGCCCCAGCATTTT CASSLDTGGAGQPQHF
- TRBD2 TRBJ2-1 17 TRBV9 TGTGCCAGCAGCGTCAGCGGGAGGGCGAGGGGGTACAATGAGCAGTTCTTC CASSVSGRARGYNEQFF
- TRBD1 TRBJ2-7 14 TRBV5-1 TGCGCCAGCAGCTTGACGGACAGGGGCGACGAGCAGTACTTC CASSLTDRGDEQYF
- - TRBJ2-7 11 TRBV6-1 TGTGCCAGCAGTTACATGGCAGTGCAGTACTTC CASSYMAVQYF
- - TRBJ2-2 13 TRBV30 TGTGCCTGGAGTGCCCCCGGAGGGGGGGAGCTGTTTTTT CAWSAPGGGELFF
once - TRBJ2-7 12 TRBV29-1 TGCAGCGTTGAAAGGGACACCTACGAGCAGTACTTC CSVERDTYEQYF
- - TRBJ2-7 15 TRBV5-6 TGTGCCAGCAGCTTTTGGGGAATCAACGCCTACGAGCAGTACTTC CASSFWGINAYEQYF
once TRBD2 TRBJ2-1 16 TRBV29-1 TGCAGCGTCGCAAACATCGGACTAGCGGGAGGAGGTGAGCAGTTCTTC CSVANIGLAGGGEQFF
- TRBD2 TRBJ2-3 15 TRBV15 TGTGCCCGGTCAGGTGGCCAGGGAGGGACAGATACGCAGTATTTT CARSGGQGGTDTQYF
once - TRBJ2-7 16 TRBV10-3 TGTGCCATCAGTTCTGGAGGAAACATCTTCTCCTACGAGCAGTACTTC CAISSGGNIFSYEQYF
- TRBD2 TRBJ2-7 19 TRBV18 TGTGCCAGCTCACCGAGGGGACTAGCGGGAGAGGGGAGGAGCGACGAGCAGTACTTC CASSPRGLAGEGRSDEQYF